The 26 T cell receptor beta chains given below trace back to one sample, sequenced in a study of shared clonotypes between healthy human individuals. Method: immunoSEQ multiplex PCR; TCRdb's copy keeps in-frame clones and lacks some. The table includes 2 million to 2.5 million clones, approximately 93% detected once. The specimen was naive CD4+ T cells from PBMCs. The subset was: CD45RA+ positively selected. The receptors here all came from a young man in good health. Some clones in this sample may be carry-over from other donors' samples.

The chain employs TRBV10-3 and TRBJ1-2, with TRBD1 matching over 8 bases. Germline assignment: CDR1 ENHRY and CDR2 SYGVKD. With 7 bases clipped from V and 2 bases from J, the junction kept 6 bases outside the gene matches. The length of the CDR3 is 14 residues. The DNA of the CDR3 is TGTGCCATCACCGCCGGACAGGGCAACTATGGCTACACCTTC. This encodes CAITAGQGNYGYTF.

The chain joins TRBV5-1 to TRBJ2-7; D may be TRBD1 (5 bases). This CDR3 is 14 amino acids long. V lost 4 bases to trimming and J lost 4 bases, with 15 bases between them. The germline CDR1 and CDR2 sequences are SGHRS and YFSETQ. The CDR3 nucleotides are TGCGCCAGCAGCCCGACCTCGACAGATTACGAGCAGTACTTC. It codes for CASSPTSTDYEQYF.

This CDR3 reads CASSLRNREDEQYF. CDR3 sequence (DNA): TGTGCCAGCAGCTTGCGTAACAGGGAGGACGAGCAGTACTTC. The chain links TRBV7-6 to TRBJ2-7; D may match TRBD1 or TRBD2 (6 bases each). The CDR3 is 14 residues long. Looked up from germline, CDR1 is SGHVS and CDR2 is FNYEAQ. V was shortened by 3 bases and J by 5 bases, with 14 bases between the two germline ends.

The chain has TRBV15 and TRBJ2-2, with D unresolved. The germline V and J ends were trimmed by 4 bases and 5 bases, with 11 bases remaining between them. CDR1 and CDR2 from the germline V gene are LNHNV and YYDKDF (reference sequence). The CDR3 spans 14 residues. As DNA, the CDR3 is TGTGCCACCAGCACACAACAGCGAACCGGGGAGCTGTTTTTT. Translated, it gives CATSTQQRTGELFF.

The chain links TRBV29-1 to TRBJ1-1; D not resolved. Trimming cost V 6 bases and J 1 base, with 12 bases left between them. Germline CDR1 reads SQVTM; CDR2 reads ANQGSEA. The CDR3 length is 13 residues. The CDR3 DNA sequence: TGCAGCGTGACCGGTGAATCGAACACTGAAGCTTTCTTT. The encoded protein is CSVTGESNTEAFF.

The chain combines TRBV11-2 with TRBJ2-7; possibly TRBD1 for D (5 bases). The CDR3 sequence is 15 residues long. Germline CDR1 and CDR2: SGHAT and FQNNGV. The V end lost 3 bases, the J end lost 0 bases, and 12 bases lay between the germline ends. The CDR3 is CASSLVVQGSYEQYF. CDR3 bases: TGTGCCAGCAGCTTGGTGGTGCAGGGCTCCTACGAGCAGTACTTC.

The V call is TRBV5-5, the J call TRBJ2-4; 8 bases are shared with TRBD1. The CDR3 spans 15 residues. Germline trimming cut 1 base from V and 5 bases from J; bases unmatched to any gene: 5. Germline V gene lookup returns CDR1 SGHKS and CDR2 YYEKEE (reference sequence). The chain's CDR3 is CASSLWGTGQNIQYF. CDR3 nucleotide sequence: TGTGCCAGCAGCTTGTGGGGGACAGGCCAAAACATTCAGTACTTC.

The chain employs TRBV7-6 and TRBJ2-6; D perhaps matches TRBD2 (5 bases). The length of the CDR3 is 14 residues. The germline V gene encodes CDR1 SGHVS and CDR2 FNYEAQ. Trimming removed 6 bases from V and 2 bases from J, with 8 bases in between. The DNA of the CDR3 is TGTGCCAGCAGAGGACTGGCTGGGGCCAACGTCCTGACTTTC. Translated, it gives CASRGLAGANVLTF.

V is TRBV6-6 and J is TRBJ2-7; 12 nucleotides match TRBD2. Germline V gene sequence: CDR1 MNHNY, CDR2 SVGAGI (reference sequence). This CDR3 is 15 amino acids long. Losses at the gene ends were 7 bases for V and 3 bases for J; bases not matched to a gene: 7. CDR3 DNA sequence: TGTGCCAGCAACGCTCGGACTAGCGGGAACTACGAGCAGTACTTC. Its translation is CASNARTSGNYEQYF.

The CDR3 nucleotides read TGTGCCAGCAGCCAGGGCGCAGGCTCTATGAACACTGAAGCTTTCTTT. Amino acid sequence: CASSQGAGSMNTEAFF. This chain links TRBV9 with TRBJ1-1; maybe TRBD1 (5 bases). This CDR3 contains 16 residues. CDR1 and CDR2 from the germline V gene are SGDLS and YYNGEE. V lost 4 bases to trimming and J lost 0 bases, with 16 bases between them.

The chain joins TRBV11-2 to TRBJ2-7, with 8 bases that match TRBD2. CDR1 is SGHAT, CDR2 FQNNGV, per germline. Trimming took 4 bases from V and 3 from J; bases not matched to a gene: 14. This CDR3 is 17 amino acids long. The CDR3 DNA reads as TGTGCCAGCAGCTCGCGAGAACCCGGGACTAGAGGCTACGAGCAGTACTTC. This gives the protein CASSSREPGTRGYEQYF.

The gene calls are TRBV28 and TRBJ2-7, with D possibly matching TRBD1 (5 bases). This CDR3 has 13 amino acids. Trimming shortened V by 1 base and J by 6 bases, and 10 bases separated the two germline ends. Germline CDR1 MDHEN, CDR2 SYDVKM. The CDR3 nucleotides read TGTGCCAGCAGTTTATTGGGTAGGGGCGAGCAGTACTTC. Its translation is CASSLLGRGEQYF.

The genes are TRBV27 and TRBJ2-1, with 10 bases fitting TRBD2. Per the germline V gene, CDR1 is MNHEY and CDR2 is SMNVEV (reference sequence). CDR3 size: 15 residues. Losses at the gene ends were 4 bases for V and 9 bases for J; bases not matched to a gene: 9. The CDR3 reads CASSSAGGPVGEQFF. The CDR3 nucleotides read TGTGCCAGCAGTTCAGCGGGAGGGCCGGTTGGTGAGCAGTTCTTC.

J is TRBJ2-5 and V is TRBV7-9, with TRBD1 as a possible D gene (5 bases). V was cut by 1 base and J by 7 bases, with 13 bases left in between. The CDR3 is 14 amino acids. From germline, CDR1 is SEHNR and CDR2 FQNEAQ (reference sequence). The chain's CDR3 is CASSLVGLQGTQYF. CDR3 bases: TGTGCCAGCAGCTTAGTGGGTCTCCAGGGGACCCAGTACTTC.

V is TRBV2 and J is TRBJ1-2, with D uncertain. CDR1 is SNHLY and CDR2 is FYNNEI in the germline V gene. The CDR3 covers 16 residues. Trimming took off 1 base at V and 8 bases at J, with 20 bases between the two ends. CDR3 in DNA: TGTGCCAGCAGTGAAGGGGCCCCCGAAGGGTCTGGCGGCTACACCTTC. It encodes CASSEGAPEGSGGYTF.

This chain joins TRBV5-4 and TRBJ2-7; D is ambiguous. This CDR3 region has 14 residues. Germline values: CDR1 SGHNT, CDR2 YYREEE (reference sequence). V lost 0 bases to trimming and J lost 0 bases, with 7 bases between them. This CDR3 reads CASSLVPDSYEQYF. CDR3 coding DNA: TGTGCCAGCAGCTTGGTGCCGGACTCCTACGAGCAGTACTTC.

The chain combines TRBV28 with TRBJ2-3; D unclear. Germline loops: CDR1 MDHEN, CDR2 SYDVKM. CDR3 length: 15 amino acids. The germline V and J ends were trimmed by 5 bases and 0 bases, with 12 bases remaining between them. The CDR3 region has the DNA TGTGCCAGCAGTCGAAGGGTATTTAGCACAGATACGCAGTATTTT. This codes for CASSRRVFSTDTQYF.

In this sample, this clone turned up a few times. The chain recombines TRBV18 with TRBJ2-7, with 7 bases that match TRBD2. CDR1 KGHSH and CDR2 LQKENI come from the germline V gene. The CDR3 is 14 residues long. The junction had 6 bases not matched to a gene; V was cut back by 3 bases and J by 4 bases. In DNA, the CDR3 is TGTGCCAGCTCACCGGGCGGGGAGGGATACGAGCAGTACTTC. The encoded protein is CASSPGGEGYEQYF. The variable domain in full, with the rest retrieved from reference TRBV18 and TRBJ2-7, is NAGVMQNPRHLVRRRGQEARLRCSPMKGHSHVYWYRQLPEEGLKFMVYLQKENIIDESGMPKERFSAEFPKEGPSILRIQQVVRGDSAAYFCASSPGGEGYEQYFGPGTRLTVT.

Concerning this clone: This same CDR3 is encoded by further DNA sequences in the sample. The gene calls are TRBV5-1 and TRBJ2-3; TRBD2 agrees at 11 bases. The CDR3 is 16 amino acids. Trimming took 3 bases from V and 0 from J; bases not matched to a gene: 3. Germline V CDR1 and CDR2: SGHRS, YFSETQ. DNA of the CDR3: TGCGCCAGCAGCTCTGGGACTAGCGGTAGCACAGATACGCAGTATTTT. Its translation: CASSSGTSGSTDTQYF.

This sequence joins TRBV27 and TRBJ1-2; no reliable D call. The germline V and J ends were trimmed by 7 bases and 7 bases, with 25 bases remaining between them. Germline CDR1 is MNHEY and CDR2 is SMNVEV (reference sequence). This CDR3 is 16 amino acids long. CDR3: CASTVRGTVSLAGYTF. CDR3 DNA sequence: TGTGCCAGCACCGTCCGGGGTACCGTCTCATTAGCTGGCTACACCTTC.

The J gene is TRBJ2-3, the V gene TRBV28; no clear D gene. Germline loops: CDR1 MDHEN, CDR2 SYDVKM. The ends were cut back, 4 bases at V and 1 base at J, with 12 bases in the middle. The length of the CDR3 is 15 residues. Written as DNA, the CDR3 is TGTGCCAGCAGTTCCTTCAAAGAGCGCACAGATACGCAGTATTTT. Translated, it gives CASSSFKERTDTQYF. The complete variable domain, with remaining parts taken from reference TRBV28 and TRBJ2-3, reads DVKVTQSSRYLVKRTGEKVFLECVQDMDHENMFWYRQDPGLGLRLIYFSYDVKMKEKGDIPEGYSVSREKKERFSLILESASTNQTSMYLCASSSFKERTDTQYFGPGTRLTVL.

The V gene is TRBV9, the J gene TRBJ2-1; D is uncertain. This CDR3 contains 15 residues. Germline assignment: CDR1 SGDLS and CDR2 YYNGEE. The germline V and J ends were trimmed by 0 bases and 5 bases, with 12 bases remaining between them. The CDR3 bases are TGTGCCAGCAGCGTAGGTCTAGTGGGGAACAATGAGCAGTTCTTC. This sequence encodes CASSVGLVGNNEQFF.

In its sample, this clone was seen a few times. Other nucleotide sequences in the sample specify the same CDR3. The chain carries TRBV27 and TRBJ1-4; perhaps TRBD1 as D (5 bases). This CDR3 contains 15 residues. In germline, CDR1 is MNHEY, CDR2 SMNVEV (reference sequence). V gave up 1 base and J gave up 0 bases, with 6 bases separating them. The CDR3: CASSLFRATNEKLFF. The DNA of the CDR3 is TGTGCCAGCAGTTTATTCAGGGCAACTAATGAAAAACTGTTTTTT.

In regard to this clone: Other DNA sequences in this sample translate to the same CDR3. The chain is built from TRBV5-1 and TRBJ2-3; D is uncertain. Germline V CDR1 and CDR2: SGHRS, YFSETQ. V lost 1 base, J lost 1 base, and 10 bases lay in between. CDR3 length: 15 amino acids. This chain's CDR3 is CASSLPAGGTDTQYF. The CDR3 DNA reads as TGCGCCAGCAGCTTGCCCGCCGGTGGCACAGATACGCAGTATTTT.

The chain joins TRBV9 to TRBJ1-1; D uncertain. The length of the CDR3 is 14 residues. Germline lookup yields CDR1 SGDLS and CDR2 YYNGEE. V dropped 0 bases and J dropped 5 bases, with 11 bases sitting between them. The DNA for the CDR3 is TGTGCCAGCAGCGTAGTAGGAACGGGGACTGAAGCTTTCTTT. Translation: CASSVVGTGTEAFF.

The chain combines TRBV5-1 with TRBJ1-3, with TRBD1 matching 7 bases. This CDR3 comprises 15 residues. From germline, CDR1 is SGHRS and CDR2 YFSETQ. V lost 3 bases and J lost 4; bases outside the gene matches: 7. CDR3 nucleotide sequence: TGCGCCAGCAGCTCCGTGACAGGGAGAGGAAACACCATATATTTT. It translates to CASSSVTGRGNTIYF.